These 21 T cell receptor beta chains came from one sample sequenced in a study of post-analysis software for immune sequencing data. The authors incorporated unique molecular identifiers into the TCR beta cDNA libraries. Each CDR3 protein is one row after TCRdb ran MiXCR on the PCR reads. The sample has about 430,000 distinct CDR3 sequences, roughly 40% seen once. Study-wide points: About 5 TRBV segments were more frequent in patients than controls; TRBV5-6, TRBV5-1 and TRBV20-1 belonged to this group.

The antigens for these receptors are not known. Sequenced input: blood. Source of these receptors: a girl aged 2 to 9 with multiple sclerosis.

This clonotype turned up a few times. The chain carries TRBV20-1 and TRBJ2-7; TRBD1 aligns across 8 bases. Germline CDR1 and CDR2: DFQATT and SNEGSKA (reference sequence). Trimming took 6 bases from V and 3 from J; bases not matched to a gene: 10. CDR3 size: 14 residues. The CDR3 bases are TGCAGTGCAAAGGGACAGGAGGATCTCTACGAGCAGTACTTC. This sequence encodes CSAKGQEDLYEQYF.

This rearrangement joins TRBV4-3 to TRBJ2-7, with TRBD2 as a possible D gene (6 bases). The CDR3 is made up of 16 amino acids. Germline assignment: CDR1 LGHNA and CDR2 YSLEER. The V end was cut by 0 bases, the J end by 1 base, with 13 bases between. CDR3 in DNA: TGCGCCAGCAGCCAAGATGGGAGCGGGCCATCCTACGAGCAGTACTTC. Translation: CASSQDGSGPSYEQYF.

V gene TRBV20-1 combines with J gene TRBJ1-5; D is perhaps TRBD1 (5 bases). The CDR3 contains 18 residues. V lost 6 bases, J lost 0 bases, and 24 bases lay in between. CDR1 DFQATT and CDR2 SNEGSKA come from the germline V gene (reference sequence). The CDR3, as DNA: TGCAGTGCCACGCCGGCTGACCGGAGACAGAATAGCAATCAGCCCCAGCATTTT. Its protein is CSATPADRRQNSNQPQHF.

CDR3 coding DNA: TGTGCCAGCAGCGGGGACCACTCCTACGAGCAGTACTTC. Protein product: CASSGDHSYEQYF. The chain carries TRBV14 and TRBJ2-7, with D perhaps being TRBD1 or TRBD2 (5 bases each). The CDR3 runs to 13 residues. V was clipped by 5 bases and J by 0 bases, with 8 bases between them. The germline V gene has CDR1 SGHDN and CDR2 FVKESK.

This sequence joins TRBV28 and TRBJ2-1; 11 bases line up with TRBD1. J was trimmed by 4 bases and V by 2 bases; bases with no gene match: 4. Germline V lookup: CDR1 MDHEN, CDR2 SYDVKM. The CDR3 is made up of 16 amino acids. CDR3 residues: CASSLVGTGGYNEQFF. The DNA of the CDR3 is TGTGCCAGCAGTTTAGTCGGGACAGGGGGTTACAATGAGCAGTTCTTC.

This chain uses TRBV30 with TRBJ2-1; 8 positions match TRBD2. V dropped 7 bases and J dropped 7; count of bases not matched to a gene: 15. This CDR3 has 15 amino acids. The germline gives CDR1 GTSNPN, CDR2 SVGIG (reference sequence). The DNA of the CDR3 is TGTGCCTCCAACGTTCGAAGCGGGGGTGGAAATGAGCAGTTCTTC. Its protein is CASNVRSGGGNEQFF.

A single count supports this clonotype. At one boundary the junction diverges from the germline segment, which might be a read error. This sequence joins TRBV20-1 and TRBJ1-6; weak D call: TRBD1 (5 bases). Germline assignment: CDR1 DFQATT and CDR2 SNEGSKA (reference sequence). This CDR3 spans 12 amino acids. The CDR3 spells CSVRGVASPLHF. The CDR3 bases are TGCAGTGTTAGAGGGGTAGCGTCACCCCTCCACTTT.

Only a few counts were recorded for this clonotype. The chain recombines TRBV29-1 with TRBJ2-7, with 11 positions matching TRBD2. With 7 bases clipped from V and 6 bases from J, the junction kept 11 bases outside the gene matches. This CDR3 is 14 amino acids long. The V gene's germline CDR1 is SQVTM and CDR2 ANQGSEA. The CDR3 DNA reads TGCAGCGCAGTGGGGTCTAGCGGGAGGATCGAGCAGTACTTC. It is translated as CSAVGSSGRIEQYF.

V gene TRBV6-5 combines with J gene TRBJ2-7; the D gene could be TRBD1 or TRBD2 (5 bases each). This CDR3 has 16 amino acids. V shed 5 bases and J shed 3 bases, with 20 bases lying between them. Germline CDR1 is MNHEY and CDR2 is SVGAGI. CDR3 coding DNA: TGTGCCAGCAGTCTGACCGGGACGGCCCAGCTCTACGAGCAGTACTTC. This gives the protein CASSLTGTAQLYEQYF.

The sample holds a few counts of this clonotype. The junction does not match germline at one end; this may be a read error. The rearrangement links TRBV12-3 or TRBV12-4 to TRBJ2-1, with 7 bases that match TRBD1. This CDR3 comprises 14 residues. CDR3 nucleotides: TGTGTCAGCAGAGCGACAGGGTTTGGTTCTGAGCAGTTCTTC. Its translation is CVSRATGFGSEQFF.

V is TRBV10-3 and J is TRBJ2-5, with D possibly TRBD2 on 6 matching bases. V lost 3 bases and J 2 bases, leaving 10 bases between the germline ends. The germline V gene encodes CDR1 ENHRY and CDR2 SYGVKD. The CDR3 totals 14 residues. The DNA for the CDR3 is TGTGCCATCAGTGACGGAGGGAGGCAAGAGACCCAGTACTTC. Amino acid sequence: CAISDGGRQETQYF.

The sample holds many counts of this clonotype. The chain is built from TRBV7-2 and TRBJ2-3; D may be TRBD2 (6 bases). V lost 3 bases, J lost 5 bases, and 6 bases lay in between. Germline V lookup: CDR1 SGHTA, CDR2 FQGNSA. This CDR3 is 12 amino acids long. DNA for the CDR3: TGTGCCAGCAGCTTGGGACTAGATACGCAGTATTTT. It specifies CASSLGLDTQYF.

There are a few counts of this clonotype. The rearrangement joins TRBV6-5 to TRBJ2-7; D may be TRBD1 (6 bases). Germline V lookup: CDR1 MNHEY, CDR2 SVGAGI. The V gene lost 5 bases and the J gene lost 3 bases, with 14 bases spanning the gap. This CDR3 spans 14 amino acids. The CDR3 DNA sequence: TGTGCCAGCAGTCCGTCCGGGACACACTACGAGCAGTACTTC. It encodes CASSPSGTHYEQYF.

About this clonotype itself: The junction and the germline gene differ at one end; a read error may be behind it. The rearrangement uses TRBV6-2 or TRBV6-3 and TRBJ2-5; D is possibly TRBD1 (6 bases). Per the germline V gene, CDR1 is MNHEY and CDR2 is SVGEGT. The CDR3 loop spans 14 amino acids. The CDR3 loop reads CACSYTGQDETQYF. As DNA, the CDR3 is TGTGCCTGCAGTTACACGGGACAAGACGAGACCCAGTACTTC.

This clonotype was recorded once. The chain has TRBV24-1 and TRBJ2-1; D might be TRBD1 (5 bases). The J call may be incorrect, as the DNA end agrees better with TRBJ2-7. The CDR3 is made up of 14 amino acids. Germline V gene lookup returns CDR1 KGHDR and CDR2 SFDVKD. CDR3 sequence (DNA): TGTGCCACCAGTGTTCGCGACAGACCTAATGAGCAGTACTTC. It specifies CATSVRDRPNEQYF.

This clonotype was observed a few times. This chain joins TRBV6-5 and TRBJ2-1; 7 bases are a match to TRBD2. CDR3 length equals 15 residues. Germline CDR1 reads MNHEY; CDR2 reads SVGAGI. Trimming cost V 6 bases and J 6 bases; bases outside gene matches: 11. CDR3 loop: CASSPSSGPINEQFF. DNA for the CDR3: TGTGCCAGCAGCCCCTCTAGCGGCCCTATCAATGAGCAGTTCTTC.

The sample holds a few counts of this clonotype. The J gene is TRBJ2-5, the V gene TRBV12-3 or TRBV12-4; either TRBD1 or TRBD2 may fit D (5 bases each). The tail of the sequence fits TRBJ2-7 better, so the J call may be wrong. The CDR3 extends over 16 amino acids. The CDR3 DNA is TGTGCCAGCACGCTAAGAGGAGCCAGAGAGGGGTACGAGCAGTACTTC. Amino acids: CASTLRGAREGYEQYF.

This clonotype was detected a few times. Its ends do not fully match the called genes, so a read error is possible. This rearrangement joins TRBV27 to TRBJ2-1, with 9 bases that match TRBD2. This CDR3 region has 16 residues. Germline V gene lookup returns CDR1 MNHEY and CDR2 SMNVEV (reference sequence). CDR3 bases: TGTACCAGCAGTTTATCAGGTCTAGCGGGATACAATGAGCAGTTCTTC. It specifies CTSSLSGLAGYNEQFF.

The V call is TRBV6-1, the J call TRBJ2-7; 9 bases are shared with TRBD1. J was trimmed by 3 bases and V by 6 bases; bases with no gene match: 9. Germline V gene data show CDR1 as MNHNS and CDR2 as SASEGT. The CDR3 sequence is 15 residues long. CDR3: CASSNRQGGSYEQYF. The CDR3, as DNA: TGTGCCAGCAGCAACCGACAGGGGGGAAGCTACGAGCAGTACTTC.

The CDR3 protein is CASSQDLTGIYEQYF. The CDR3 bases are TGCGCCAGCAGCCAAGATTTGACAGGGATCTACGAGCAGTACTTC. The rearrangement joins TRBV4-3 to TRBJ2-7; TRBD1 matches 7 bases. The CDR3 consists of 15 residues. J gave up 3 bases and V 0 bases, and 5 bases lay outside the gene matches. The V gene's germline CDR1 is LGHNA and CDR2 YSLEER.

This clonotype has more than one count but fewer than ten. Written as DNA, the CDR3 is TGTGCCAGCAGCCAAGGGAGTGACCCCTACGAGCAGTACTTC. Its translation is CASSQGSDPYEQYF. The J gene is TRBJ2-7, the V gene TRBV4-2; D not certain. This CDR3 spans 14 amino acids. The V gene's germline CDR1 is LGHNA and CDR2 YNFKEQ. V dropped 1 base and J dropped 2 bases, with 9 bases sitting between them.